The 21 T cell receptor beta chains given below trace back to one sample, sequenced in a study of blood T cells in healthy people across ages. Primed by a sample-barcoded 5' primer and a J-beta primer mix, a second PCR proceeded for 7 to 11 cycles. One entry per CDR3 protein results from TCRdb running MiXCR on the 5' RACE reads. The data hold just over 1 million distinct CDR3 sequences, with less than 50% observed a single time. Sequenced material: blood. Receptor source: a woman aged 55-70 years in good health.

Here the CDR3 DNA reads TGCAGTGCTAGACGGCGCGGCGGTAGAAATGAGCAGTACTTC. This translates into CSARRRGGRNEQYF. The gene calls are TRBV20-1 and TRBJ2-5; D remains ambiguous. The germline V and J ends were trimmed by 2 bases and 11 bases, with 21 bases remaining between them. Germline-derived CDR1 and CDR2 are DFQATT and SNEGSKA (reference sequence). This CDR3 spans 14 amino acids.

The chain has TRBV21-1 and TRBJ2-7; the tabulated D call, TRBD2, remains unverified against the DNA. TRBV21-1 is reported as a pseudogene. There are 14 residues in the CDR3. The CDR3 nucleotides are TGTGCCAGCAGCAAACTAGGCCCCACCTACGAGCAGTACTTC. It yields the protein CASSKLGPTYEQYF.

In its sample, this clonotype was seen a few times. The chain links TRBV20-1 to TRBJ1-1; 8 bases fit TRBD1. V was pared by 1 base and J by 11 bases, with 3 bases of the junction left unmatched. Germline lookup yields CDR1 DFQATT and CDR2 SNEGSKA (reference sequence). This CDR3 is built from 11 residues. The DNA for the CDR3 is TGCAGTGCTAGAGGACAGGGGAGGGCTTTCTTT. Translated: CSARGQGRAFF.

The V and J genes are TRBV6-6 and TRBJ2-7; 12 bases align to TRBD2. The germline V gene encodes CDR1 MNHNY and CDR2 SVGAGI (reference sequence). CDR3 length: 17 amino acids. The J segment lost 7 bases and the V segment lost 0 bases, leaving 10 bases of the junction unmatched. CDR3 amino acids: CASSYSLFTSGRNEQYF. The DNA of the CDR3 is TGTGCCAGCAGTTACTCGTTATTTACTAGCGGGAGGAATGAGCAGTACTTC.

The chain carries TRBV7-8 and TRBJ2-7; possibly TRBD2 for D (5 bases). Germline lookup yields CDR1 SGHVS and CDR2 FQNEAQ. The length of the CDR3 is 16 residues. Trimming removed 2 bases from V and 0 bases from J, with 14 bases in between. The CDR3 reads CASSLPKGLSSYEQYF. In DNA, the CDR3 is TGTGCCAGCAGCTTACCAAAAGGACTGAGCTCCTACGAGCAGTACTTC.

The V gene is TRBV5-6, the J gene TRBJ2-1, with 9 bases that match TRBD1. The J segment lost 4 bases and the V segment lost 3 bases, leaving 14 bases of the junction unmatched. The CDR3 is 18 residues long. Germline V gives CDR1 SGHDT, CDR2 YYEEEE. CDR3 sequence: CASSWGQGGFSGYNEQFF. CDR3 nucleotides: TGTGCCAGCAGCTGGGGACAGGGTGGATTTAGCGGGTACAATGAGCAGTTCTTC.

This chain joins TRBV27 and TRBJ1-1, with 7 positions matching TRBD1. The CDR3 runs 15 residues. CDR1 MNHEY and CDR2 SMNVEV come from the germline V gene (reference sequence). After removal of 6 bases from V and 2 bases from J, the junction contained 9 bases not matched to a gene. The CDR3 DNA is TGTGCCAGCAGCCTACTACAGGGGACTAACACTGAAGCTTTCTTT. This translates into CASSLLQGTNTEAFF.

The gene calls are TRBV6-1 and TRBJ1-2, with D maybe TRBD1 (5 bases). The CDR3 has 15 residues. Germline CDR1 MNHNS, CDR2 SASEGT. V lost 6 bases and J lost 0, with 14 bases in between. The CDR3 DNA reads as TGTGCCAGCAGCAGGACACAGCAAGCTAACTATGGCTACACCTTC. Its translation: CASSRTQQANYGYTF.

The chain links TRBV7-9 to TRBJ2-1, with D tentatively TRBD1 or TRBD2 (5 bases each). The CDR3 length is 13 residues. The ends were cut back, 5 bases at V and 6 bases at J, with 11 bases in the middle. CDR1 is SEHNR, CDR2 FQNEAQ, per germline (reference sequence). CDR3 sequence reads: CASSPEGPNEQFF. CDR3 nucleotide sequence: TGTGCCAGCAGCCCAGAGGGGCCCAATGAGCAGTTCTTC.

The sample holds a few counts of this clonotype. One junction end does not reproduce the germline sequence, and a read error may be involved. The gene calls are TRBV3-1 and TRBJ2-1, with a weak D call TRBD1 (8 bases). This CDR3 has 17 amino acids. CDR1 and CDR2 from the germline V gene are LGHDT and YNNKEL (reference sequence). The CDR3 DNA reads TGTGCCTGCAGCCATTCCGCGCGGGGGCAGGGGGCGGTTGAGCAGTTCTTC. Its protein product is CACSHSARGQGAVEQFF.

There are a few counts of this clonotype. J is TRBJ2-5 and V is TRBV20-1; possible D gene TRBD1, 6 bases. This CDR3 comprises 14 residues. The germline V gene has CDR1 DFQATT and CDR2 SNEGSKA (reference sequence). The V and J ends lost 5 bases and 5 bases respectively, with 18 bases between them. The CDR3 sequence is CSAGTRGNLETQYF. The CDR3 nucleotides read TGCAGTGCTGGGACCAGGGGTAACTTGGAGACCCAGTACTTC.

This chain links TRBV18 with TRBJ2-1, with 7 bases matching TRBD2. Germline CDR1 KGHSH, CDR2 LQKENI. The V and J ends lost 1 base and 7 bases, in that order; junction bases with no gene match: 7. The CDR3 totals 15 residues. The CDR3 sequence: CASSPLGGSGNEQFF. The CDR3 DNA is TGTGCCAGCTCACCACTGGGCGGGAGCGGGAATGAGCAGTTCTTC.

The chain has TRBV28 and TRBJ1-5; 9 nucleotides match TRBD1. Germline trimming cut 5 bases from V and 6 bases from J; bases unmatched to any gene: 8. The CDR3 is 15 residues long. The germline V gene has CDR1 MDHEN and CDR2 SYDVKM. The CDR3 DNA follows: TGTGCCAGCAGTATATTGGGACAGGGAAGTCAGCCCCAGCATTTT. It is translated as CASSILGQGSQPQHF.

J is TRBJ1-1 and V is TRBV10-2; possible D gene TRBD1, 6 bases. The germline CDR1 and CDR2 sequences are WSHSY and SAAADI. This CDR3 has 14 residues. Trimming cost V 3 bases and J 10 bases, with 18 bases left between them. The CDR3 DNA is TGCGCCAGCAGTGATCCTGGGGGAGAGGGGGTAGCTTTCTTT. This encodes CASSDPGGEGVAFF.

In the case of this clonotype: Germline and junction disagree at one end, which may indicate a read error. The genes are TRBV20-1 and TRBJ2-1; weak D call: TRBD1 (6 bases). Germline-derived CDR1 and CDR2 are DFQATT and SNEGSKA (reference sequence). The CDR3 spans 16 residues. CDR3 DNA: TGCGGTGCTAGGGATTTTATAGGGGGATCTGACAATGAGCAGTTCTTC. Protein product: CGARDFIGGSDNEQFF.

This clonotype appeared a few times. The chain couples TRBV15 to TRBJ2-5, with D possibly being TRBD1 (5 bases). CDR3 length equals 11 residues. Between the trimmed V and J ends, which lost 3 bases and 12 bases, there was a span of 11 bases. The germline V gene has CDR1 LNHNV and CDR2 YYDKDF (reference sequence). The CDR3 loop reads CATSSEDNKYF. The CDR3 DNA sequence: TGTGCCACCAGCAGCGAGGACAATAAGTACTTC.

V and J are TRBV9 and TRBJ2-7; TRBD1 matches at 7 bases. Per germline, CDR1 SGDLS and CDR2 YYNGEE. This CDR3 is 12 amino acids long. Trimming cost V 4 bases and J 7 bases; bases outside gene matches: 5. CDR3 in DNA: TGTGCCAGCAGCAACAGGGGTGGGGAGCAGTACTTC. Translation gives CASSNRGGEQYF.

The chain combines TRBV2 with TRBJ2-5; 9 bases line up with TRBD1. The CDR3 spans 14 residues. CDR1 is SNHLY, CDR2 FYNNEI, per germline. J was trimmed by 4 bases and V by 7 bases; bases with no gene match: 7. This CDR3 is CASKTGQGGETQYF. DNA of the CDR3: TGTGCCAGCAAGACGGGACAGGGAGGAGAGACCCAGTACTTC.

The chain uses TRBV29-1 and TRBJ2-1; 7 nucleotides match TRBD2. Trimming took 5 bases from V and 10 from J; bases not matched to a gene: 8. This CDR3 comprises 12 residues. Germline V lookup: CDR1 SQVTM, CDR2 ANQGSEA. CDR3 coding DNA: TGCAGCGTTTTTGACGCGGGAGCCGAGCAGTTCTTC. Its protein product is CSVFDAGAEQFF.

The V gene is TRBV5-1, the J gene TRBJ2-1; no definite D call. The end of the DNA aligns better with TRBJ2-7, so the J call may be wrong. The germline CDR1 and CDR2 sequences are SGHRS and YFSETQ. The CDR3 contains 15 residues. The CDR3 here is CASILGYHGDNEQYF. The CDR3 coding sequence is TGCGCCAGCATCCTGGGATATCACGGTGACAATGAGCAGTACTTC.

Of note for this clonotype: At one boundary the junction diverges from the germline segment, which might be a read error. Here the CDR3 reads CAASREDYRNEQFF. CDR3 sequence (DNA): TGTGCCGCCAGCAGAGAGGACTACCGTAATGAGCAGTTCTTC. The chain couples TRBV15 to TRBJ2-1; the D gene is possibly TRBD2 (6 bases). Germline CDR1 LNHNV, CDR2 YYDKDF (reference sequence). This CDR3 contains 14 residues.